This is a list of T cell receptor beta chains from one sample in a study of human T cells and chemical hapten exposure. From the RACE reads, TCRdb called clonotypes with MiXCR, one entry per CDR3 protein. The sample holds fewer than 500,000 distinct CDR3 sequences, about 4.8% seen once. The sample was whole blood, taken in connection with sensitization to the hapten diphenylcyclopropenone (DPC). These receptors came from a woman aged 45-65 years with alopecia areata. Some clones in this sample may be carry-over from other donors' samples. Both conserved end residues are part of each CDR3. A D gene is named only where the DNA matches it firmly. The size entry is marked missing in some rows and otherwise reads once, few, many or a size class.

-,many,15,TRBV28,TRBJ2-1,TGTGCCAGCAGCCCGTCTGGAACTTCCTACAATGAGCAGTTCTTC,CASSPSGTSYNEQFF
TRBD2,many,16,TRBV28,TRBJ2-7,TGTGCCAGCAGTTTAGGGCTAGCGGGGGAAATATCCGAGCAGTACTTC,CASSLGLAGEISEQYF
-,-,16,TRBV28,TRBJ2-7,TGTGCCAGCAGTTTAAGGGGGGTGGCGGACCCCTACGAGCAGTACTTC,CASSLRGVADPYEQYF
-,few,14,TRBV5-1,TRBJ2-1,TGCGCCAGCAGCTTGGCGCTCGGGGGTGCTGAGCAGTTCTTC,CASSLALGGAEQFF
-,many,17,TRBV28,TRBJ1-5,TGTGCCAGCAGTTTTGTGGGGAGACAACTAATCAATCAGCCCCAGCATTTT,CASSFVGRQLINQPQHF
TRBD1,many,16,TRBV6-5,TRBJ1-2,TGTGCCAGCAGTTACGGGACAGGCCCCTCTAACTATGGCTACACCTTC,CASSYGTGPSNYGYTF
-,-,14,TRBV28,TRBJ2-3,TGTGCCAGCCGGAGTAGCGGTCTCACAGATACGCAGTATTTT,CASRSSGLTDTQYF
TRBD2,few,17,TRBV12-3/TRBV12-4,TRBJ2-2,TGTGCCACTCCGACGACTAGCGGGGGGGCATACACCGGGGAGCTGTTTTTT,CATPTTSGGAYTGELFF
-,many,12,TRBV6-6,TRBJ1-6,TGTGCCAGCGTGGCCGGGGGCTCACCCCTCCACTTT,CASVAGGSPLHF
-,few,14,TRBV5-1,TRBJ2-3,TGCGCCAGCAGCTTGGAGCGGACAGACTATACGCAGTATTTT,CASSLERTDYTQYF
TRBD1,many,13,TRBV6-2/TRBV6-3,TRBJ1-5,TGTGCCACCACAGGGGAATGGAATCAGCCCCAGCATTTT,CATTGEWNQPQHF
-,many,15,TRBV5-1,TRBJ2-1,TGCGCCAGCCGACTCTCGGATCGGCCTTACAATGAGCAGTTCTTC,CASRLSDRPYNEQFF
-,few,14,TRBV7-2,TRBJ2-4,TGTGCCAGCAGTTTTAGTTCCGGGGCCAGCATTCAGTACTTC,CASSFSSGASIQYF
TRBD1,many,15,TRBV9,TRBJ1-1,TGTGCCAGCAGCGTCGGGACAGGGGGCCTGGCTGAAGCTTTCTTT,CASSVGTGGLAEAFF
TRBD1,few,14,TRBV11-3,TRBJ2-7,TGTGCCAGCAGCTCCGGGACAGGGAGTGGCGAGCAGTACTTC,CASSSGTGSGEQYF
-,many,16,TRBV6-1,TRBJ1-5,TGTGCCAGCAGTGAAGCGGGTACCAACCCCAATCAGCCCCAGCATTTT,CASSEAGTNPNQPQHF